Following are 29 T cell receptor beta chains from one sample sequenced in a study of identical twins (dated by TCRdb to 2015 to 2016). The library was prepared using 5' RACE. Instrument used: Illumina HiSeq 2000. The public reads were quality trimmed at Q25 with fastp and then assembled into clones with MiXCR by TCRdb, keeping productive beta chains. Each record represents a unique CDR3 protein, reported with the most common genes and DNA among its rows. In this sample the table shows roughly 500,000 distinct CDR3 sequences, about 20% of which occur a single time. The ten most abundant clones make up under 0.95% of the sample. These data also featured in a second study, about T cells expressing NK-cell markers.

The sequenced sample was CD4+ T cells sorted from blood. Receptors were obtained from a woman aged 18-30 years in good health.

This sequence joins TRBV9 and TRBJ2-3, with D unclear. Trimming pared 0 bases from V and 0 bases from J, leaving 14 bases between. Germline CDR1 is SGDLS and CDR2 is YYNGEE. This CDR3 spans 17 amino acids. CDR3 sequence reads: CASSVGGLTLSTDTQYF. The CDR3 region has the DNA TGTGCCAGCAGCGTAGGTGGGCTGACTCTTAGCACAGATACGCAGTATTTT.

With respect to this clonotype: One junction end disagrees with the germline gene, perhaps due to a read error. DNA of the CDR3: TGCAGTGCCCGTGCATCTCCCGGACTAGTTTTT. The encoded protein is CSARASPGLVF. The chain recombines TRBV20-1 with TRBJ2-3; 7 bases line up with TRBD2. This CDR3 spans 11 amino acids. Germline V gives CDR1 DFQATT, CDR2 SNEGSKA (reference sequence).

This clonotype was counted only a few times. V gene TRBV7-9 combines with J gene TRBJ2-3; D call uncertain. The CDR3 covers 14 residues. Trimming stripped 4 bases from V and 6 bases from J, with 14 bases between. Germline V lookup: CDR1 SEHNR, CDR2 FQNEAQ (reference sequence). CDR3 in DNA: TGTGCCAGCAGCTCAGTAGGCCGCGCGGATACGCAGTATTTT. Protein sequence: CASSSVGRADTQYF.

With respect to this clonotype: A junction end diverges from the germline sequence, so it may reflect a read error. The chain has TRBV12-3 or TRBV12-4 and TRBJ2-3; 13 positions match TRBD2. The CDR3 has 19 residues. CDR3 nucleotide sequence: TGTACCAGCTGCCGCACTAGCGGGGGGGCTCAGTCTAGCACAGATACGCAGTATTTT. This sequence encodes CTSCRTSGGAQSSTDTQYF.

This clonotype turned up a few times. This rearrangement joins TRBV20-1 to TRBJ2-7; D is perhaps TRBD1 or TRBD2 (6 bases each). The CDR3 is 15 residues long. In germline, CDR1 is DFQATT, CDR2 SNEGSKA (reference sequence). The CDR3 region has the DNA TGCAGGAGGGCAAGGGGGGATACCCCCTCCTACGAGCAGTACTTC. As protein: CRRARGDTPSYEQYF.

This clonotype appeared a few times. This chain's CDR3 is CSAGGTSGVLTDTQYF. Written as DNA, the CDR3 is TGCAGTGCTGGGGGGACTAGCGGGGTCCTCACAGATACGCAGTATTTT. The rearrangement joins TRBV20-1 to TRBJ2-3; 13 nucleotides match TRBD2. The V segment lost 5 bases and the J segment 2 bases; nucleotides outside the gene matches: 7. CDR3 length: 16 amino acids. Germline V gene lookup returns CDR1 DFQATT and CDR2 SNEGSKA (reference sequence).

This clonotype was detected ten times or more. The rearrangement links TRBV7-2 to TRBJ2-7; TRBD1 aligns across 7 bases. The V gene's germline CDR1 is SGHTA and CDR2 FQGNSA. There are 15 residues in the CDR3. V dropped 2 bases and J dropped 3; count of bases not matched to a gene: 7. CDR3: CASSLRQGWGYEQYF. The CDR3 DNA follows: TGTGCCAGCAGCTTAAGACAGGGCTGGGGCTACGAGCAGTACTTC.

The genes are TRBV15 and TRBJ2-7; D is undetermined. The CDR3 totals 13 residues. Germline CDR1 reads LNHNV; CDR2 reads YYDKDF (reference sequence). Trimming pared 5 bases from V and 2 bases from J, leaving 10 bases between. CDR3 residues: CATSPSNPYEQYF. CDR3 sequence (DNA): TGTGCCACCAGCCCCTCTAACCCCTACGAGCAGTACTTC.

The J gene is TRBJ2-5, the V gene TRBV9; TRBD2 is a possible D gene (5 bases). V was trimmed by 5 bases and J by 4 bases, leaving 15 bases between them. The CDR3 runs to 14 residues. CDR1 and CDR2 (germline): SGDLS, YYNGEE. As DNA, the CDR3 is TGTGCCAGCAGTAAAAGCGGTTGGGTAGAGACCCAGTACTTC. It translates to CASSKSGWVETQYF. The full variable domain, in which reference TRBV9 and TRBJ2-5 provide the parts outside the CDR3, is DSGVTQTPKHLITATGQRVTLRCSPRSGDLSVYWYQQSLDQGLQFLIQYYNGEERAKGNILERFSAQQFPDLHSELNLSSLELGDSALYFCASSKSGWVETQYFGPGTRLLVL.

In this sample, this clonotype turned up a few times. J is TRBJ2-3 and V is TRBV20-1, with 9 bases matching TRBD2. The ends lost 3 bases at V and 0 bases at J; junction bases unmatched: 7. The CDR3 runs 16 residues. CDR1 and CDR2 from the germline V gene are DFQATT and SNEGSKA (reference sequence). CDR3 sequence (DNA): TGCAGTGCTAGTCCCAGACTAGCGGTAAGCACAGATACGCAGTATTTT. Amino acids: CSASPRLAVSTDTQYF.

CDR3 protein: CASSVGPYTDNTEAFF. The CDR3 DNA is TGTGCCAGCAGCGTAGGCCCCTATACAGACAACACTGAAGCTTTCTTT. V gene TRBV9 combines with J gene TRBJ1-1; D is unclear. Germline V gives CDR1 SGDLS, CDR2 YYNGEE. V was cut by 0 bases and J by 2 bases, with 14 bases left in between. The CDR3 loop spans 16 amino acids. Complete variable domain (other parts from reference TRBV9 and TRBJ1-1): DSGVTQTPKHLITATGQRVTLRCSPRSGDLSVYWYQQSLDQGLQFLIQYYNGEERAKGNILERFSAQQFPDLHSELNLSSLELGDSALYFCASSVGPYTDNTEAFFGQGTRLTVV.

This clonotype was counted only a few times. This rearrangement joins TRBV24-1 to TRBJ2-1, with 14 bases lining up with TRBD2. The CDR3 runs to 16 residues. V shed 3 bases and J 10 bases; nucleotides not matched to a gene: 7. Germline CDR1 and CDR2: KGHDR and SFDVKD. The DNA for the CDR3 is TGTGCCACCAGTGATCCCGGGACTAGCGGGAGAGAAGAGCAGTTCTTC. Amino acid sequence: CATSDPGTSGREEQFF.

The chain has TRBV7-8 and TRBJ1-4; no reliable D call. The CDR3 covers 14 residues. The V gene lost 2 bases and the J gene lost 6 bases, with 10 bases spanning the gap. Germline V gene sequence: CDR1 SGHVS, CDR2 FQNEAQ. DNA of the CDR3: TGTGCCAGCAGCTTAATCGGGTCGGATGAAAAACTGTTTTTT. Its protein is CASSLIGSDEKLFF.

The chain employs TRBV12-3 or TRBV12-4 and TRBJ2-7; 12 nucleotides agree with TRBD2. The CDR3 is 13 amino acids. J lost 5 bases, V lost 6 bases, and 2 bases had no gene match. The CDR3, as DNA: TGTGCCAGCAGCCGACTAGCGGGAGACGAGCAGTACTTC. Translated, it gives CASSRLAGDEQYF.

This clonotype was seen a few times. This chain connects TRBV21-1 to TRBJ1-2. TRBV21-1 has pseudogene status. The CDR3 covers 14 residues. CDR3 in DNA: TGTGCCAGCAGCAAAGAGGTAGCTAACTATGGCTACACCTTC. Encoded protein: CASSKEVANYGYTF.

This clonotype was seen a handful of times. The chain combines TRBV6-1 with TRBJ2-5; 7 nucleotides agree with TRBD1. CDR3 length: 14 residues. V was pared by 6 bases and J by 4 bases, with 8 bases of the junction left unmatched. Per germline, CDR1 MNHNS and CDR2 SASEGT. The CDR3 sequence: CASSIYRGAETQYF. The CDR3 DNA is TGTGCCAGCAGCATTTACAGGGGAGCAGAGACCCAGTACTTC.

The DNA for the CDR3 is TGTGCCAGCAGTTTTTTCCCGGGACAGCCCGGCAACACCGGGGAGCTGTTTTTT. Translated: CASSFFPGQPGNTGELFF. The V call is TRBV12-3 or TRBV12-4, the J call TRBJ2-2, with 7 bases fitting TRBD1. V trimming: 3 bases; J trimming: 2 bases; junction bases outside the gene matches: 12. The CDR3 runs to 18 residues.

CDR3 residues: CASRSGLAGSNEQFF. In nucleotides, the CDR3 is TGCGCCAGCAGGTCCGGACTAGCAGGCAGCAATGAGCAGTTCTTC. V and J are TRBV4-1 and TRBJ2-1; 8 bases line up with TRBD2. This CDR3 comprises 15 residues. V shed 6 bases, J shed 6 bases, and the junction held 10 bases outside the gene matches. CDR1 is MGHRA, CDR2 YSYEKL, per germline.

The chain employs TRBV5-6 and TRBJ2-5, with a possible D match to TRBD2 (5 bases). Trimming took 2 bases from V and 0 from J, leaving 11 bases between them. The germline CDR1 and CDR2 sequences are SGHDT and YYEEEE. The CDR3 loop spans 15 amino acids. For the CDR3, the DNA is TGTGCCAGCAGCTTCGAATTAGCGTACCAAGAGACCCAGTACTTC. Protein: CASSFELAYQETQYF.

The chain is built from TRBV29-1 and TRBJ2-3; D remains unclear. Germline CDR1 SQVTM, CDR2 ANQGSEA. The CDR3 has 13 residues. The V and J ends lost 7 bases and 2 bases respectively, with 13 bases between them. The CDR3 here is CSALDRNTDTQYF. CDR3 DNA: TGCAGCGCCCTGGATAGGAACACAGATACGCAGTATTTT.

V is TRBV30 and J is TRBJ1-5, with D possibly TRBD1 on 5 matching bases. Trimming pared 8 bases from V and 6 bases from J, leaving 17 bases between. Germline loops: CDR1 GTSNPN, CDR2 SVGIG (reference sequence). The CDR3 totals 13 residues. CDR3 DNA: TGTGCCCAAGGAGGGGTAGGAGGTCAGCCCCAGCATTTT. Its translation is CAQGGVGGQPQHF.

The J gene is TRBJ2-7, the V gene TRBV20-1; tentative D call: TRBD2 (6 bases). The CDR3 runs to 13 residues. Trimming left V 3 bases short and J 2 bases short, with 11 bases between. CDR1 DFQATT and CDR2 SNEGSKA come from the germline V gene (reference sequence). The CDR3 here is CSASGGVTYEQYF. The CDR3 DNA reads TGCAGTGCTAGTGGAGGGGTTACCTACGAGCAGTACTTC.

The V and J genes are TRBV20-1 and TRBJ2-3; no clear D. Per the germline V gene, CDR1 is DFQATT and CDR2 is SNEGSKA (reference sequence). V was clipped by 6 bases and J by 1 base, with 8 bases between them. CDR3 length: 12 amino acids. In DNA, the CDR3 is TGCAGTGCCCTTCTAGGCACAGATACGCAGTATTTT. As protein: CSALLGTDTQYF.

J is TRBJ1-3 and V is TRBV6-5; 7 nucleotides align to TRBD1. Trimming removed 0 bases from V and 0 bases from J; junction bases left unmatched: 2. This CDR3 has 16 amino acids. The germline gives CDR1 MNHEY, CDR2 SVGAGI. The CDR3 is CASSYSGQHSGNTIYF. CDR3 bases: TGTGCCAGCAGTTACTCGGGACAGCACTCTGGAAACACCATATATTTT.

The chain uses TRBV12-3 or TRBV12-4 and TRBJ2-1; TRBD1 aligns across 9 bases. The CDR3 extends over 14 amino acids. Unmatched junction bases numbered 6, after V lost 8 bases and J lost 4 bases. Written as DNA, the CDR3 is TGTGCCAGCGACGGAGGGACAGGGTACAATGAGCAGTTCTTC. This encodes CASDGGTGYNEQFF.

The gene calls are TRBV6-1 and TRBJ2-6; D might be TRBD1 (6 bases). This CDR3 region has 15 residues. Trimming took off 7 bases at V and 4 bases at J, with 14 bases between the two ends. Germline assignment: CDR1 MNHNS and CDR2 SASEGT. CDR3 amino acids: CASNPGVLGANVLTF. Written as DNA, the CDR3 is TGTGCCAGCAATCCAGGGGTTCTGGGGGCCAACGTCCTGACTTTC.

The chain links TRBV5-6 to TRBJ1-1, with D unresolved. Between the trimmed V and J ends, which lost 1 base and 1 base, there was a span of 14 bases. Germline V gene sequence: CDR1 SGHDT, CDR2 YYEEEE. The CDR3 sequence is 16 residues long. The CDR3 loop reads CASSLLVDPSNTEAFF. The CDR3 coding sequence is TGTGCCAGCAGCTTGTTGGTGGACCCCTCGAACACTGAAGCTTTCTTT.

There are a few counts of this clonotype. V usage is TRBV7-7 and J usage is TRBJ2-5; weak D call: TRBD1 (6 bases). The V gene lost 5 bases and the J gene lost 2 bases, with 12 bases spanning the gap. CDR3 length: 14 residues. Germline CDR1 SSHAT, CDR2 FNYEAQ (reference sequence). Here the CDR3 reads CASSPGVAQETQYF. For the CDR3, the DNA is TGTGCCAGCAGCCCAGGGGTCGCTCAAGAGACCCAGTACTTC.

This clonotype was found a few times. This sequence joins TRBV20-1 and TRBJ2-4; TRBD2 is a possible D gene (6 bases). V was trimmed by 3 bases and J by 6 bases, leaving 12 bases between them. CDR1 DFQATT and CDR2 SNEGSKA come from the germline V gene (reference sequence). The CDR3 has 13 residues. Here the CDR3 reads CSASRQRVNIQYF. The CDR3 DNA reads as TGCAGTGCTAGTCGTCAGCGGGTAAACATTCAGTACTTC.